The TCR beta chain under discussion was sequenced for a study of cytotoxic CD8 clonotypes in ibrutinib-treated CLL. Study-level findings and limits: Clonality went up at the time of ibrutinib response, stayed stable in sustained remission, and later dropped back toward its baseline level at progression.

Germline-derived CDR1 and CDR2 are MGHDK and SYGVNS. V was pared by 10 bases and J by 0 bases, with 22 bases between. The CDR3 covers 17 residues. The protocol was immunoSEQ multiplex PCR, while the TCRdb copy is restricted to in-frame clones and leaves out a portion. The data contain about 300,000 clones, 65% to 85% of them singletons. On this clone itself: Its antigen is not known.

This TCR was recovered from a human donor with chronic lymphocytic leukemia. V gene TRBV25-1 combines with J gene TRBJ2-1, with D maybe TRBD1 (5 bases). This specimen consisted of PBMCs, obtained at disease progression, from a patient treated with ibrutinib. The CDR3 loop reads CATQATLPPSSYNEQFF. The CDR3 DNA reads TGTGCCACACAGGCGACCCTACCCCCCAGCTCCTACAATGAGCAGTTCTTC.